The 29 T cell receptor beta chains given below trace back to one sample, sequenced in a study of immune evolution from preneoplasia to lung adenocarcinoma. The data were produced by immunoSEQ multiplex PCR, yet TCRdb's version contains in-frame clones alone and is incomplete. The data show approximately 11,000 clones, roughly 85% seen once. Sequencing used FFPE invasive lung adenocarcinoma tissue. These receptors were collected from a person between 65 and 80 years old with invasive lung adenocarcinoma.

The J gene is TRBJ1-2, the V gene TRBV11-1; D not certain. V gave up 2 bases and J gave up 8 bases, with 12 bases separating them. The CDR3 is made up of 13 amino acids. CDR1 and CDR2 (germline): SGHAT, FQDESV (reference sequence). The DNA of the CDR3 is TGTGCCAGCAGCTTAAACGAAATCGGCGGCTACACCTTC. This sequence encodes CASSLNEIGGYTF. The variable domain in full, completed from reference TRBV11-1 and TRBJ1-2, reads EAEVAQSPRYKITEKSQAVAFWCDPISGHATLYWYRQILGQGPELLVQFQDESVVDDSQLPKDRFSAERLKGVDSTLKIQPAELGDSAMYLCASSLNEIGGYTFGSGTRLTVV.

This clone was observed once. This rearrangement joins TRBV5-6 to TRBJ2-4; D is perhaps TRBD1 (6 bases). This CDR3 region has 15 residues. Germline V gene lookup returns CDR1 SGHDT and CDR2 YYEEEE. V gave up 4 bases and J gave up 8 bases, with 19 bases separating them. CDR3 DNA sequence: TGTGCCAGCAGCGGAAGGGGGTTGACCAAGGACATTCAGTACTTC. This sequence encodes CASSGRGLTKDIQYF.

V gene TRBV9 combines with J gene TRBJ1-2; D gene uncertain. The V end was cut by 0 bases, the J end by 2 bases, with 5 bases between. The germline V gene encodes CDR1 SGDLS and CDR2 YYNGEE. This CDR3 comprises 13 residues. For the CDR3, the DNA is TGTGCCAGCAGCGTAGACACAAACTATGGCTACACCTTC. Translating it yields CASSVDTNYGYTF.

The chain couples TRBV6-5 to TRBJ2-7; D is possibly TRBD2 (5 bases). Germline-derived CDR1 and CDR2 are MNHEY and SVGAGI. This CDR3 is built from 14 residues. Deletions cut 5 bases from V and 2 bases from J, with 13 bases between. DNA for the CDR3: TGTGCCAGCAGTGCCCCCGGGAAGACCTACGAGCAGTACTTC. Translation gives CASSAPGKTYEQYF.

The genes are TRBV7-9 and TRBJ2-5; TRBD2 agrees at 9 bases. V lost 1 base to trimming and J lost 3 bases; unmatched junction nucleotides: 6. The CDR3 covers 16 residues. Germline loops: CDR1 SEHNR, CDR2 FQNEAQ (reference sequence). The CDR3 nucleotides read TGTGCCAGCAGCTTAGTCGTTAGCGGGGGTGAAGAGACCCAGTACTTC. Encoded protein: CASSLVVSGGEETQYF.

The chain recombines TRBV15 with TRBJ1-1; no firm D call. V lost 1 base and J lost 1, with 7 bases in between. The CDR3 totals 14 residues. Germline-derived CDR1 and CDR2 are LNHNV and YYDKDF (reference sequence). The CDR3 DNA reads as TGTGCCACCAGCAGAGCTCAGACGAACACTGAAGCTTTCTTT. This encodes CATSRAQTNTEAFF.

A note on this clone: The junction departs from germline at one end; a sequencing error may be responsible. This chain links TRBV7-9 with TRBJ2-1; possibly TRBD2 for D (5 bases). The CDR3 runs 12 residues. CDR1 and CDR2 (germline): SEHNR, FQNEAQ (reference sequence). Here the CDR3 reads CASSSGYNKQFF. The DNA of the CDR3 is TGTGCCAGCAGTTCGGGGTACAATAAGCAGTTCTTC.

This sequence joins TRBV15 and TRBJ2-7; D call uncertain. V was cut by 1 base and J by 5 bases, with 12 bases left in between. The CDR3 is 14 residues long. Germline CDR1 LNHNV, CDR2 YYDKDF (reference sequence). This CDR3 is CATSRARQDDEQYF. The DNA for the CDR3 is TGTGCCACCAGCAGAGCGCGGCAGGATGACGAGCAGTACTTC.

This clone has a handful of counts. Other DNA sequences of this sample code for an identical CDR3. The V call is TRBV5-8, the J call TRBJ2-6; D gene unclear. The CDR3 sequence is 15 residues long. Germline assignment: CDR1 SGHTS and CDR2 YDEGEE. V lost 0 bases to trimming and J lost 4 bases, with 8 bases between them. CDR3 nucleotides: TGTGCCAGCAGCTTGGAGGTATCCGGGGCCAACGTCCTGACTTTC. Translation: CASSLEVSGANVLTF.

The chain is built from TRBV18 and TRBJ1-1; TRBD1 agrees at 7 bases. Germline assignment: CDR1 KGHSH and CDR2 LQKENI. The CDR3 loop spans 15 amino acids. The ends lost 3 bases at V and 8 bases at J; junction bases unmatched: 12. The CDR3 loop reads CASSPKTALDREAFF. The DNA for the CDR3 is TGTGCCAGCTCACCGAAAACTGCCCTGGACAGGGAAGCTTTCTTT.

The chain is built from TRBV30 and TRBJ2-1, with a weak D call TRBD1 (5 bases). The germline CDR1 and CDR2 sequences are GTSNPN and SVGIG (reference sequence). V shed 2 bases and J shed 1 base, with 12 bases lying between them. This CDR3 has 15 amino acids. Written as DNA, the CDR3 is TGTGCCTGGAGTAGGGGTGGGAAGTCCTACAATGAGCAGTTCTTC. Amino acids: CAWSRGGKSYNEQFF. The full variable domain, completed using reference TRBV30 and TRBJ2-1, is SQTIHQWPATLVQPVGSPLSLECTVEGTSNPNLYWYRQAAGRGLQLLFYSVGIGQISSEVPQNLSASRPQDRQFILSSKKLLLSDSGFYLCAWSRGGKSYNEQFFGPGTRLTVL.

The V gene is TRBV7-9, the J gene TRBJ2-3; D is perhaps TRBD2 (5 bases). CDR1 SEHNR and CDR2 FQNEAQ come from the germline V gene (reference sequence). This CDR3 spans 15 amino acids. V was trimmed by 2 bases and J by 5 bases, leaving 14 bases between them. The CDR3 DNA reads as TGTGCCAGCAGCTTATGGGGAGAAATCGGAGATACGCAGTATTTT. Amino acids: CASSLWGEIGDTQYF.

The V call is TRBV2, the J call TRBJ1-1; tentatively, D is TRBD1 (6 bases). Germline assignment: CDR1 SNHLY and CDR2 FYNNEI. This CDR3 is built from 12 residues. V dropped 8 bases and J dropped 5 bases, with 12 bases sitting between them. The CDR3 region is CASEGDATEAFF. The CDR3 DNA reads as TGTGCCAGCGAGGGGGACGCAACTGAAGCTTTCTTT.

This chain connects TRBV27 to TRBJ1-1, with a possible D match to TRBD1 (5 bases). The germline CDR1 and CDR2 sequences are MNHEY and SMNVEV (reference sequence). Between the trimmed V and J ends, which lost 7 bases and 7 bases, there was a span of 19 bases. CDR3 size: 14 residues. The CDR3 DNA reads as TGTGCCAGCATACAAAGTGGGGGAGACGGTGAAGCTTTCTTT. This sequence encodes CASIQSGGDGEAFF.

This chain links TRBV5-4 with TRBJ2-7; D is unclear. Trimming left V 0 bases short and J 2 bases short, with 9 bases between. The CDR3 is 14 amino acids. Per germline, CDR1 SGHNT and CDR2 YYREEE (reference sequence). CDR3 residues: CASSLDGGTYEQYF. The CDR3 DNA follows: TGTGCCAGCAGCTTGGATGGCGGAACCTACGAGCAGTACTTC.

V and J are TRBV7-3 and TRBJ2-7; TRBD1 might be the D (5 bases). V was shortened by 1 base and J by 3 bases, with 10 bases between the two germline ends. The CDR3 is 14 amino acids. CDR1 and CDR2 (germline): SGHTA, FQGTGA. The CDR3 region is CASSLNPGYYEQYF. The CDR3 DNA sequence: TGTGCCAGCAGCTTAAACCCAGGGTACTACGAGCAGTACTTC.

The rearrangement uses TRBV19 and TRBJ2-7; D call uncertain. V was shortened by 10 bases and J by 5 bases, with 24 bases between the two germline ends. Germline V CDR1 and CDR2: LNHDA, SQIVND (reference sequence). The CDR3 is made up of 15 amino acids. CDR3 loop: CATRSVRTGRHEQYF. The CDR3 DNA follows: TGTGCCACCCGAAGCGTGAGGACCGGACGGCACGAGCAGTACTTC.

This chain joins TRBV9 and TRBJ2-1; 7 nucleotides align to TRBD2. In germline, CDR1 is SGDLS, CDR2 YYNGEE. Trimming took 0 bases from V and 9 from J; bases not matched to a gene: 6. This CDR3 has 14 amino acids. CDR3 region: CASSVGTREGEQFF. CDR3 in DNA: TGTGCCAGCAGCGTAGGGACAAGGGAGGGTGAGCAGTTCTTC.

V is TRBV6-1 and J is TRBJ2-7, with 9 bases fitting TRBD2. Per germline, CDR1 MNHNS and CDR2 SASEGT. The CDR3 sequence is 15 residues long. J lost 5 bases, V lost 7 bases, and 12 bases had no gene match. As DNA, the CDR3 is TGTGCCAGCAAAGAGGTTAGCGGGAGCACCCACGAGCAGTACTTC. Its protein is CASKEVSGSTHEQYF.

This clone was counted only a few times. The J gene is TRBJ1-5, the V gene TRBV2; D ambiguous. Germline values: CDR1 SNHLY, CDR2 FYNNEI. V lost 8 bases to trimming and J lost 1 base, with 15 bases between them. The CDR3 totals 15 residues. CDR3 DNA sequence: TGTGCCAGCCGAACAGCGCCGGAGAGCAATCAGCCCCAGCATTTT. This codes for CASRTAPESNQPQHF.

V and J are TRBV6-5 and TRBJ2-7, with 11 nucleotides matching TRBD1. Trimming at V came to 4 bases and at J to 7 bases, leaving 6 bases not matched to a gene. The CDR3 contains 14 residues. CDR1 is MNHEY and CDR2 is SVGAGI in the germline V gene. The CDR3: CASSLDRGLGEQYF. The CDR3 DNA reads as TGTGCCAGCAGTTTGGACAGGGGGCTAGGTGAGCAGTACTTC.

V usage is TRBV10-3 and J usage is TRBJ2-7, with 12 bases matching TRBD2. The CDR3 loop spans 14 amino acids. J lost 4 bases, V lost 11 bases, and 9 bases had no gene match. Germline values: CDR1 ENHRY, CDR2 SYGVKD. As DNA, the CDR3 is TGTGCCGCCCTAGCGGGGGGGCCTGATTACGAGCAGTACTTC. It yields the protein CAALAGGPDYEQYF.

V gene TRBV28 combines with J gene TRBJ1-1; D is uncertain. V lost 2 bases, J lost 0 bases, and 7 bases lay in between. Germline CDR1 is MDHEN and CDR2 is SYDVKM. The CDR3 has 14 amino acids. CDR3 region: CASSLTQMNTEAFF. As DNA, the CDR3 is TGTGCCAGCAGTTTAACCCAGATGAACACTGAAGCTTTCTTT.

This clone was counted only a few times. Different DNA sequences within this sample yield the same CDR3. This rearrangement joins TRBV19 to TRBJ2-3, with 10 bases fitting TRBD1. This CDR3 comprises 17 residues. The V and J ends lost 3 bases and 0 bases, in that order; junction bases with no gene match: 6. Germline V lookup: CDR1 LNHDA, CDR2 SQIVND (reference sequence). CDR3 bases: TGTGCCAGTAGTATCGACAGGGGACAGGGGAGCACAGATACGCAGTATTTT. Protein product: CASSIDRGQGSTDTQYF.

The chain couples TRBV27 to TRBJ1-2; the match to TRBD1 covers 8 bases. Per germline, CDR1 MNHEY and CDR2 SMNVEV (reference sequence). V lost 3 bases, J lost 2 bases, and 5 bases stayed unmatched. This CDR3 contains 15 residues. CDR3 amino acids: CASSLTGALNYGYTF. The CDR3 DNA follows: TGTGCCAGCAGTTTGACAGGGGCCTTAAACTATGGCTACACCTTC.

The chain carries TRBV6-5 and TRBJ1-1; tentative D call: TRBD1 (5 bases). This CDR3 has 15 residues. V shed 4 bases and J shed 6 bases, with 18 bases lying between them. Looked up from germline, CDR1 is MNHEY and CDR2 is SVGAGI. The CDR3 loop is CASSLTSGIVAEAFF. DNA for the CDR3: TGTGCCAGCAGTTTGACGTCAGGGATCGTCGCTGAAGCTTTCTTT.

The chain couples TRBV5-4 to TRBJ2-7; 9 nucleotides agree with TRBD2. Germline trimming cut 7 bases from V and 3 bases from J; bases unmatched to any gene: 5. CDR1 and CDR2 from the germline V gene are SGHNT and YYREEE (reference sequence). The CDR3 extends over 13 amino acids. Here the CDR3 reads CASARREGYEQYF. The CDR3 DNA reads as TGTGCCAGCGCCCGGCGGGAGGGCTACGAGCAGTACTTC.

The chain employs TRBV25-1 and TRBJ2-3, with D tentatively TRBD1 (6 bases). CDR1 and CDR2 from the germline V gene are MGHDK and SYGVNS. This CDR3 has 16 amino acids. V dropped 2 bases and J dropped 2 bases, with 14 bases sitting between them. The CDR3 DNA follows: TGTGCCAGCAGTGAAGGGCGAATGGGGGCCACAGATACGCAGTATTTT. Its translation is CASSEGRMGATDTQYF. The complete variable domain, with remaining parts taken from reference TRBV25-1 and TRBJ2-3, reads EADIYQTPRYLVIGTGKKITLECSQTMGHDKMYWYQQDPGMELHLIHYSYGVNSTEKGDLSSESTVSRIRTEHFPLTLESARPSHTSQYLCASSEGRMGATDTQYFGPGTRLTVL.

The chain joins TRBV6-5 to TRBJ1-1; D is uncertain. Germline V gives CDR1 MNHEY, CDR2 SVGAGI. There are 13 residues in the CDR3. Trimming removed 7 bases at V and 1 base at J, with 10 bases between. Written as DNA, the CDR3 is TGTGCCAGCATGAGACGGAGGAACACTGAAGCTTTCTTT. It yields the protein CASMRRRNTEAFF.